Below, 6 T cell receptor beta chains from the same sample are listed, as sequenced in a study of blood T cell repertoires in COVID-19. Assay used: immunoSEQ multiplex PCR; TCRdb lists only in-frame clones, some missing. The profile shows about 260,000 clones, about nine tenths of them singletons. The sequenced sample was peripheral blood. The receptors shown here come from a woman aged 30 to 39 with COVID-19, enrolled during active disease.

The rearrangement uses TRBV5-6 and TRBJ1-4; a possible D gene is TRBD1 (5 bases). Germline CDR1 SGHDT, CDR2 YYEEEE. This CDR3 spans 16 amino acids. V gave up 3 bases and J gave up 3 bases, with 15 bases separating them. CDR3 DNA sequence: TGTGCCAGCAGCTCCCCGGGCAGGGAACCTAATGAAAAACTGTTTTTT. It translates to CASSSPGREPNEKLFF.

The chain combines TRBV10-3 with TRBJ2-5, with D maybe TRBD2 (6 bases). This CDR3 spans 14 amino acids. Germline assignment: CDR1 ENHRY and CDR2 SYGVKD. The germline V and J ends were trimmed by 6 bases and 4 bases, with 15 bases remaining between them. As DNA, the CDR3 is TGTGCCATCAGGGCTAGCGTAGATGTAGAGACCCAGTACTTC. As protein: CAIRASVDVETQYF.

The rearrangement joins TRBV19 to TRBJ1-1; D is perhaps TRBD1 (6 bases). Germline CDR1 and CDR2: LNHDA and SQIVND (reference sequence). This CDR3 is built from 14 residues. V dropped 9 bases and J dropped 4 bases, with 18 bases sitting between them. CDR3 coding DNA: TGTGCCAGCCAAGCGCGGGGGGCCGGCACTGAAGCTTTCTTT. This codes for CASQARGAGTEAFF.

The genes are TRBV2 and TRBJ1-5; the match to TRBD1 covers 9 bases. The germline gives CDR1 SNHLY, CDR2 FYNNEI. With V trimmed by 8 bases and J by 3 bases, 5 bases remained unmatched. This CDR3 is 14 amino acids long. The CDR3 sequence: CASGGTGFNQPQHF. As DNA, the CDR3 is TGTGCCAGCGGAGGGACAGGGTTCAATCAGCCCCAGCATTTT.

V usage is TRBV27 and J usage is TRBJ1-6, with 9 bases lining up with TRBD1. J gave up 8 bases and V 8 bases, and 13 bases lay outside the gene matches. Germline loops: CDR1 MNHEY, CDR2 SMNVEV (reference sequence). CDR3 size: 16 residues. This CDR3 is CASSSWRTGEDSPLHF. The CDR3 DNA reads TGTGCCAGCTCATCTTGGAGGACAGGGGAGGATTCACCCCTCCACTTT.

V is TRBV5-1 and J is TRBJ1-1, with D tentatively TRBD1 (6 bases). The V gene's germline CDR1 is SGHRS and CDR2 YFSETQ. V shed 2 bases and J shed 1 base, with 9 bases lying between them. CDR3 length: 14 amino acids. CDR3 in DNA: TGCGCCAGCAGCTTCGGGACACAGAACACTGAAGCTTTCTTT. Amino acid sequence: CASSFGTQNTEAFF.